This T cell receptor (beta chain) was profiled in a study of blood T cell repertoires in COVID-19. Study information: Italy, Spain and the United States were the sources of the convalescent and acute COVID-19 samples. Nucleic acid was either cDNA or gDNA, and it came from T cells, B-cell-depleted T cells, or PBMCs.

Trimming removed 3 bases at V and 3 bases at J, with 18 bases between. There are 16 residues in the CDR3. CDR1 MNHNY and CDR2 SVGAGI come from the germline V gene (reference sequence). Original data processing: Amplification of reference gene primers was used by the study to estimate nucleated cell counts. The assay was immunoSEQ multiplex PCR, and TCRdb's table has in-frame clones only and misses some. V and J calls and clone size are copied from that table; D and trimming were computed from the DNA. The sample consists of 62,000 or so clones, 80% to 90% of them appearing once. This TCR came from a man aged 45 to 65 with acute or convalescent COVID-19. The chain uses TRBV6-6 and TRBJ2-7; maybe TRBD2 (6 bases). The sequenced sample was peripheral blood. CDR3 amino acids: CASSYLGGEQIYEQYF. The CDR3 DNA reads TGTGCCAGCAGTTATCTCGGGGGTGAGCAAATCTACGAGCAGTACTTC.